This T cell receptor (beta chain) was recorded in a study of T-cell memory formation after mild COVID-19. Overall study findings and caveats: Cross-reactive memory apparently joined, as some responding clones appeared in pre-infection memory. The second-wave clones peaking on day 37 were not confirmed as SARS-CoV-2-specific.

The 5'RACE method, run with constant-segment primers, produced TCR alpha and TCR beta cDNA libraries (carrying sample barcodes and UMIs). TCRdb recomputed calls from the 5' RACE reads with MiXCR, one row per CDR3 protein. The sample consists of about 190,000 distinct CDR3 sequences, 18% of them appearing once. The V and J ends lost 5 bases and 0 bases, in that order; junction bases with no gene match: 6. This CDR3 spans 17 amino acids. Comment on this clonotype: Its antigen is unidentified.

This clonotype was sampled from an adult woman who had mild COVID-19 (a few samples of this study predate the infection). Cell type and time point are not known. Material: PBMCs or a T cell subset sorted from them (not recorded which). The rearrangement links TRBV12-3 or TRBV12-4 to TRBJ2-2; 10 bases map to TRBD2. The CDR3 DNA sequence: TGTGCCAGCAGTCTACTAGCGGGATCTGCGAACACCGGGGAGCTGTTTTTT. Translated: CASSLLAGSANTGELFF.